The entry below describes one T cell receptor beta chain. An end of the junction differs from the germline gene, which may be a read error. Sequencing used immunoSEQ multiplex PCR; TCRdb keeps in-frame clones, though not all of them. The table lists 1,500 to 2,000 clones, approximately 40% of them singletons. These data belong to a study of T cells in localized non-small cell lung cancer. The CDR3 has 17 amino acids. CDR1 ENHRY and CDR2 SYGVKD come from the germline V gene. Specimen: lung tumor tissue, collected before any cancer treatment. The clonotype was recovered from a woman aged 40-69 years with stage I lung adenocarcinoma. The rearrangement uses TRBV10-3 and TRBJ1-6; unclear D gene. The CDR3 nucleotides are TGTGCCAGCAGTAAGTTAAGAGGCTTTCGGCGGAATTCACCCCTCCACTTT. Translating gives CASSKLRGFRRNSPLHF.